This T cell receptor beta chain was recovered during a study of blood T cell repertoires in COVID-19. The overall study: PBMCs, B-cell-depleted T cells, or T cells were the source of the cDNA or gDNA that made up the material.

Assay used: immunoSEQ multiplex PCR; TCRdb lists only in-frame clones, some missing. Seen here are around 190,000 clones, about four fifths observed once, and the top ten hold less than 9.5%. The CDR3 covers 16 residues. Germline trimming cut 0 bases from V and 4 bases from J; bases unmatched to any gene: 7. Germline CDR1 LNHNV, CDR2 YYDKDF (reference sequence). Enrolment of Seattle patients took place during active infection, and they were followed longitudinally. The clonotype comes from an older woman with COVID-19, enrolled during active disease. The material sequenced was peripheral blood. This chain links TRBV15 with TRBJ2-5; 8 bases line up with TRBD2. The CDR3 here is CATSRDMSSGRETQYF. The CDR3 coding sequence is TGTGCCACCAGCAGAGACATGTCTAGCGGGCGAGAGACCCAGTACTTC.